This T cell receptor beta chain was observed in a study of blood T cell repertoires in COVID-19. Looked up from germline, CDR1 is SGHRS and CDR2 is YFSETQ. The CDR3 covers 15 residues. J was trimmed by 6 bases and V by 0 bases; bases with no gene match: 8. Source study methods: Reference gene primer amplification gave estimated nucleated cell counts. The data were produced by immunoSEQ multiplex PCR, yet TCRdb's version contains in-frame clones alone and is incomplete. That table gives V, J and clone size, and the DNA gave D and trimming. The data hold about 93,000 clones, with about 80% observed a single time.

This receptor was obtained from a human donor in a cohort sampled during active COVID-19. Source material: peripheral blood. This chain connects TRBV5-1 to TRBJ2-7, with 8 bases matching TRBD1. CDR3 residues: CASSLALQGAGEQYF. In nucleotides, the CDR3 is TGCGCCAGCAGCTTGGCGCTTCAGGGGGCCGGCGAGCAGTACTTC.